The TCR beta chain described here comes from a study of T cells in Graves' hyperthyroidism and ophthalmopathy. Study at large: Pretreatment peripheral blood was obtained at initial diagnosis.

On the basis of clinical symptoms, serum thyroxine and TRAb, thyroid ultrasound and orbital computed tomography, diagnoses were made. TCR beta CDR3 sequences were amplified from RNA transcripts. During a first-round RT-PCR of the TCR CDR3, the HTBI primer set was used. TCRdb fed the multiplex PCR reads into MiXCR, producing one record per CDR3 protein. The sample comprises about 280,000 distinct CDR3 sequences, about 25% of which are singletons, and over 25% rests with the top ten. V lost 3 bases and J lost 1, with 13 bases in between. CDR1 MGHRA and CDR2 YSYEKL come from the germline V gene. The CDR3 length is 16 residues. This clonotype was seen at least ten times.

The receptor was isolated from a middle-aged man with Graves' hyperthyroidism that later progressed to Graves' ophthalmopathy. The chain joins TRBV4-1 to TRBJ2-4, with D perhaps matching TRBD1 or TRBD2 (5 bases each). Material for sequencing was blood. The CDR3 bases are TGCGCCAGCAGCCATCCTAGCAGGGATGCCAAAAACATTCAGTACTTC. Protein product: CASSHPSRDAKNIQYF.